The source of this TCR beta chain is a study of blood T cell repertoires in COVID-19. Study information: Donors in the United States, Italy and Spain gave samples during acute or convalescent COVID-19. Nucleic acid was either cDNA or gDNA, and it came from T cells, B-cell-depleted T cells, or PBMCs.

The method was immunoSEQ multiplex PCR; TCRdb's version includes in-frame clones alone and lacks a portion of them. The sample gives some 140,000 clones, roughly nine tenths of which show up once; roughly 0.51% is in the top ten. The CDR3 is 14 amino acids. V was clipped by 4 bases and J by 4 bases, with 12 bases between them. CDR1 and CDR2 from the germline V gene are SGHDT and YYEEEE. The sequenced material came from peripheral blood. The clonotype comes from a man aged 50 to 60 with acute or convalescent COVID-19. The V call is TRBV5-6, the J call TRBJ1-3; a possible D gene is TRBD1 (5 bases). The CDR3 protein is CASSTRQTGNTIYF. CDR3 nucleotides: TGTGCCAGCAGCACAAGACAGACGGGAAACACCATATATTTT.